This T cell receptor (beta chain) was recovered during a study of T cell responses to AZD1222 COVID-19 vaccine. V gave up 5 bases and J gave up 12 bases, with 8 bases separating them. The CDR3 is made up of 11 amino acids. This table comes from immunoSEQ multiplex PCR, and its TCRdb copy is limited to in-frame clones, with some not included. The sample contains 87,000 or so clones, around nine tenths of which appear only once. The chain combines TRBV12-3 or TRBV12-4 with TRBJ2-6; D is unclear. Here the sequenced sample was peripheral blood, taken on day 0 of AZD1222 vaccination. The clonotype comes from an adult in good health. The CDR3, as DNA: TGTGCCAGCAGTAACCTGGCCGTCCTGACTTTC. Its protein product is CASSNLAVLTF.